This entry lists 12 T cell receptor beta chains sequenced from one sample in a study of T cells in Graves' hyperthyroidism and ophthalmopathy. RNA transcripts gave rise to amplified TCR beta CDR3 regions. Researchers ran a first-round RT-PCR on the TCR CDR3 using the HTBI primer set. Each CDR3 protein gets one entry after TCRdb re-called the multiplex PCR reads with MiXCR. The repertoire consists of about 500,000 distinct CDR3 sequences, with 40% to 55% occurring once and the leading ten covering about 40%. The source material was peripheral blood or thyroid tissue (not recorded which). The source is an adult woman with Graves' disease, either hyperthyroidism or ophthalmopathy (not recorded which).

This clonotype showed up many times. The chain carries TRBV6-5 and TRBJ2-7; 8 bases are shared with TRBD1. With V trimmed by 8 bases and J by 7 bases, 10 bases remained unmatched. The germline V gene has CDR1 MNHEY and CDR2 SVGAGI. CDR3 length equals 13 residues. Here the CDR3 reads CASGRTGYGEQYF. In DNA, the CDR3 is TGTGCCAGCGGAAGGACAGGGTACGGGGAGCAGTACTTC.

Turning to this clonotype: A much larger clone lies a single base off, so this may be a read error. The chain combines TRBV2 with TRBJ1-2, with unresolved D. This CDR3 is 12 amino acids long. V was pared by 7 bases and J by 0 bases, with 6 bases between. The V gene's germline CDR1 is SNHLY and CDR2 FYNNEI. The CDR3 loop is CASNVANYGYTF. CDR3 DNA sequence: TGTGCCAGCAATGTCGCTAACTATGGCTACACCTTC.

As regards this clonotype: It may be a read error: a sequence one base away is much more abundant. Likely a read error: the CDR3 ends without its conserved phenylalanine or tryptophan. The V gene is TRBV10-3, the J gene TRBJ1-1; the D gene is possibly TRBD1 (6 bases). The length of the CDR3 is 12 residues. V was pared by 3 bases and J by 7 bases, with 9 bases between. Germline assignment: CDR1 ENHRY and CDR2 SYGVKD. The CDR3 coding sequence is TGTGCCATCAGTGACGGACAGCGTGAAGCTTTCCTT. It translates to CAISDGQREAFL.

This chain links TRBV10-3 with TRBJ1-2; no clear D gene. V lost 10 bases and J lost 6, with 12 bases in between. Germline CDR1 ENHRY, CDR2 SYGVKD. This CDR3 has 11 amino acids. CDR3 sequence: CATGILDGYTF. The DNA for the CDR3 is TGTGCCACCGGAATTTTGGATGGCTACACCTTC.

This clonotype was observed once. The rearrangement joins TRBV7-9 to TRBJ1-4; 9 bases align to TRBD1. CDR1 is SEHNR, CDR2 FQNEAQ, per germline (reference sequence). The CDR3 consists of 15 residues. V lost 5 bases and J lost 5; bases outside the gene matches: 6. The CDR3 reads CASSHRDRANEKLFF. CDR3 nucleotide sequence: TGTGCCAGCAGCCACCGGGACAGGGCGAATGAAAAACTGTTTTTT.

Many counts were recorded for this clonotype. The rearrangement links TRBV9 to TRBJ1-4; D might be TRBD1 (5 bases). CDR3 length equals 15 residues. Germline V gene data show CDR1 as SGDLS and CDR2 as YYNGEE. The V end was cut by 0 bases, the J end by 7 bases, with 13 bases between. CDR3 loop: CASSVDPGRGEKLFF. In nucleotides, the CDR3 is TGTGCCAGCAGCGTAGACCCAGGGAGAGGTGAAAAACTGTTTTTT.

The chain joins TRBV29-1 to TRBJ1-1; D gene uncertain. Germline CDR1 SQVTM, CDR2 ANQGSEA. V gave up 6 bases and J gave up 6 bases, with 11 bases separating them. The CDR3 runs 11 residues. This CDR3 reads CSVLQLSEAFF. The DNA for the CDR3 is TGCAGCGTCCTCCAGTTATCTGAAGCTTTCTTT.

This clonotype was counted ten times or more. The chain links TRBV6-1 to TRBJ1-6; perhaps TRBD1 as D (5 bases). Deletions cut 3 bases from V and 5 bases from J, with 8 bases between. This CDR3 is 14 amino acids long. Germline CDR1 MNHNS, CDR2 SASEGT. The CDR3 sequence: CASSDGRDNSPLHF. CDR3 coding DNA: TGTGCCAGCAGTGACGGCAGGGATAATTCACCCCTCCACTTT.

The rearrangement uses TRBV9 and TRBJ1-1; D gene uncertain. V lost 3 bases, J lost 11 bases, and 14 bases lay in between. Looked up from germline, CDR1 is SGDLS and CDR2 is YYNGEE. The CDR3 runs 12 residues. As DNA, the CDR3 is TGTGCCAGCAGCGCCCCAGACACAAACGCTTTCTTT. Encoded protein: CASSAPDTNAFF.

The DNA of the CDR3 is TGTGCCACCAGTGATTTGGCGGGAGGGCCATTAGATGAGCAGTTCTTC. It translates to CATSDLAGGPLDEQFF. The chain has TRBV24-1 and TRBJ2-1, with TRBD2 identical over 9 bases. V lost 0 bases to trimming and J lost 8 bases; unmatched junction nucleotides: 7. This CDR3 spans 16 amino acids. CDR1 and CDR2 (germline): KGHDR, SFDVKD.

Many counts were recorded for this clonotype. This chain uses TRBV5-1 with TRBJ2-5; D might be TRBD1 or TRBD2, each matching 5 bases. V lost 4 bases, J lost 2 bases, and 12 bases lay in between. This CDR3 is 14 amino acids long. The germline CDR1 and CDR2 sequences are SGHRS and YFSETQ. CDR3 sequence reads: CASSPGTEQETQYF. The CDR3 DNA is TGCGCCAGCAGCCCGGGGACCGAGCAAGAGACCCAGTACTTC.

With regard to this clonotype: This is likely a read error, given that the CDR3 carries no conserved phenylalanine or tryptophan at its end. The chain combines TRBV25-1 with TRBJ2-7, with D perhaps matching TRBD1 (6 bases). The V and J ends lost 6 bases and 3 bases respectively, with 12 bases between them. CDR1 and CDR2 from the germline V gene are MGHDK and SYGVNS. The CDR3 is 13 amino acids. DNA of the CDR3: TGTGCCAGCAGAAACAGGGTAGGCTACGAGCAGTACCTC. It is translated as CASRNRVGYEQYL.